The entry below gives a single T cell receptor (beta chain) sequence along with its context. The antigen remains undetermined. The sample belongs to a study of regulatory T cells in long-lasting Graves disease. Study in general: For under 3 months, newly diagnosed Graves' patients had been taking antithyroid drugs.

CDR3-region Arm-PCR and iRepertoire HTBI primers produced the TCR beta libraries. One entry per CDR3 protein results from TCRdb running MiXCR on the multiplex PCR reads. The sample has about 560,000 distinct CDR3 sequences, around 16% seen once. CDR1 and CDR2 from the germline V gene are WNHNN and SYGVQD (reference sequence). The CDR3 is 19 amino acids. Trimming shortened V by 8 bases and J by 0 bases, and 26 bases separated the two germline ends. Study-wide results and caveats: Repertoires from persistent disease leaned toward TRBV28, TRBJ1-2 and TRBJ2-5.

Time point here: newly diagnosed GD, antithyroid drugs for less than 3 months. The TCR library used RNA extracted from PBMCs. This sample was shared with a second study, whose subject was T cells in Graves' hyperthyroidism and ophthalmopathy. That work states: A model of 13 V-J features distinguished ophthalmopathy from stable hyperthyroidism.

This sequence was found in a man between 18 and 35 years old with Graves disease. This chain joins TRBV10-1 and TRBJ2-1; a weak D match, TRBD2 (5 bases). The source material was peripheral blood mononuclear cells (PBMCs), sampled at new diagnosis, from a patient treated with antithyroid drugs. CDR3 sequence (DNA): TGCGCCAGCGGGAGATTGACTAAAAACCCCTCTAGCTCCTACAATGAGCAGTTCTTC. Translated, it gives CASGRLTKNPSSSYNEQFF.